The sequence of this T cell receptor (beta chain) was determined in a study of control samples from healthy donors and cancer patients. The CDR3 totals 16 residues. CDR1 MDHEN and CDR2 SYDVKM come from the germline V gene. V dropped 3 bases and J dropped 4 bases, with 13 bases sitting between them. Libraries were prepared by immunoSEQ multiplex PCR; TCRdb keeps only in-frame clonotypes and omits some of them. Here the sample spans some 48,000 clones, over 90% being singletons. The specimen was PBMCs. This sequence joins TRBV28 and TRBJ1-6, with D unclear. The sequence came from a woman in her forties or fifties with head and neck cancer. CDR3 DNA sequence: TGTGCCAGCAGTTTGATTGGCCCCGCGTATAATTCACCCCTCCACTTT. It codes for CASSLIGPAYNSPLHF. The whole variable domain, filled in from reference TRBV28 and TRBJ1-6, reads DVKVTQSSRYLVKRTGEKVFLECVQDMDHENMFWYRQDPGLGLRLIYFSYDVKMKEKGDIPEGYSVSREKKERFSLILESASTNQTSMYLCASSLIGPAYNSPLHFGNGTRLTVT.